Listed here are 24 T cell receptor beta chains from one sample, sequenced in a study of blood T cells in healthy people across ages. Alongside a J-beta primer mix, a sample-barcoded 5' primer served in a second PCR lasting roughly 6 to 12 cycles. Via MiXCR, TCRdb re-called the 5' RACE reads, giving one row per CDR3 protein. This table holds 1.2 million to 1.5 million distinct CDR3 sequences, 45% to 70% found once. Sequencing used blood. The source is a man between 18 and 35 years old in good health.

V is TRBV11-2 and J is TRBJ2-7; D possibly corresponds to TRBD1 (5 bases). The J call may be mistaken, given a closer DNA end match to TRBJ2-5. Germline CDR1 reads SGHAT; CDR2 reads FQNNGV. CDR3 length: 15 amino acids. CDR3 DNA sequence: TGTGCCAGCAGCTTAGATCGGACCCAGGGAGAGACCCAGTACTTC. The encoded protein is CASSLDRTQGETQYF.

This chain connects TRBV20-1 to TRBJ2-1; the match to TRBD1 covers 7 bases. Germline loops: CDR1 DFQATT, CDR2 SNEGSKA (reference sequence). Trimming removed 1 base from V and 1 base from J; junction bases left unmatched: 4. This CDR3 has 15 amino acids. CDR3 in DNA: TGCAGTGCTAGAGCGACAGGGCGTTCCTACAATGAGCAGTTCTTC. Translation gives CSARATGRSYNEQFF.

This chain links TRBV28 with TRBJ2-1, with 8 bases matching TRBD2. Losses at the gene ends were 1 base for V and 9 bases for J; bases not matched to a gene: 11. From germline, CDR1 is MDHEN and CDR2 SYDVKM. The CDR3 length is 16 residues. CDR3 nucleotide sequence: TGTGCCAGCAGTTTATATTTACGGGGGGGCCAAGGTGAGCAGTTCTTC. Protein product: CASSLYLRGGQGEQFF.

The genes are TRBV29-1 and TRBJ2-2, with unresolved D. The CDR3 covers 11 residues. V lost 7 bases, J lost 3 bases, and 6 bases lay in between. Germline assignment: CDR1 SQVTM and CDR2 ANQGSEA. The CDR3 nucleotides read TGCAGCGCGCAGGACACCGGGGAGCTGTTTTTT. Its translation: CSAQDTGELFF.

The table lists this clonotype with a few counts. Its ends do not fully match the called genes, so a read error is possible. The chain joins TRBV5-1 to TRBJ2-4, with 10 bases lining up with TRBD2. The end of the DNA is better explained by TRBJ2-7, so the J call may be wrong. The CDR3 has 15 residues. The germline CDR1 and CDR2 sequences are SGHRS and YFSETQ. CDR3 nucleotide sequence: TGCGCCGGCAGCTCTAGCGGGGGCTGGGCCAACGAGCAGTACTTC. Protein sequence: CAGSSSGGWANEQYF.

This rearrangement joins TRBV30 to TRBJ2-1, with TRBD1 matching 7 bases. CDR3 length: 13 amino acids. J was trimmed by 9 bases and V by 2 bases; bases with no gene match: 7. CDR1 and CDR2 (germline): GTSNPN, SVGIG (reference sequence). The CDR3 protein is CAWSRNRGGEQFF. The CDR3 DNA is TGTGCCTGGAGTAGAAACAGGGGCGGTGAGCAGTTCTTC.

This clonotype was seen a handful of times. The chain links TRBV7-2 to TRBJ2-7; no clear D. This CDR3 is built from 13 residues. Trimming took off 10 bases at V and 7 bases at J, with 20 bases between the two ends. Germline-derived CDR1 and CDR2 are SGHTA and FQGNSA. The CDR3 nucleotides are TGTGCCATTTCGGATTTGTATAACAATGAGCAGTACTTC. Residues: CAISDLYNNEQYF.

This rearrangement joins TRBV7-2 to TRBJ2-7; TRBD2 agrees at 12 bases. CDR3 size: 20 residues. Germline CDR1 and CDR2: SGHTA and FQGNSA. The junction had 19 bases not matched to a gene; V was cut back by 1 base and J by 6 bases. This CDR3 reads CASSLGVREAPGLAGFEQYF. The CDR3 coding sequence is TGTGCCAGCAGCTTAGGAGTGAGGGAGGCTCCGGGACTAGCGGGTTTCGAGCAGTACTTC.

The chain links TRBV6-2 or TRBV6-3 to TRBJ2-3, with D perhaps being TRBD1 or TRBD2 (5 bases each). The CDR3 has 16 residues. Germline CDR1 and CDR2: MNHEY and SVGEGT. Trimming stripped 7 bases from V and 2 bases from J, with 19 bases between. The CDR3 is CASIGGQGTHTDTQYF. CDR3 DNA sequence: TGTGCCAGCATCGGAGGTCAGGGCACCCACACAGATACGCAGTATTTT.

J is TRBJ2-3 and V is TRBV12-3 or TRBV12-4; 12 positions agree with TRBD2. V trimming: 2 bases; J trimming: 2 bases; junction bases outside the gene matches: 5. The CDR3 is 17 amino acids. The CDR3 loop reads CASSLLAGGPLTDTQYF. CDR3 in DNA: TGTGCCAGCAGTTTACTAGCGGGGGGGCCGCTCACAGATACGCAGTATTTT.

The chain employs TRBV20-1 and TRBJ2-1; possible D gene TRBD2, 7 bases. Germline CDR1 and CDR2: DFQATT and SNEGSKA (reference sequence). The germline V and J ends were trimmed by 3 bases and 5 bases, with 14 bases remaining between them. This CDR3 is built from 14 residues. The CDR3, as DNA: TGCAGTGCTAGTTTCGGGGGGCTAAACAATGAGCAGTTCTTC. As protein: CSASFGGLNNEQFF.

The chain is built from TRBV24-1 and TRBJ2-1; D remains ambiguous. From germline, CDR1 is KGHDR and CDR2 SFDVKD. V lost 5 bases and J lost 9, with 10 bases in between. The CDR3 runs to 12 residues. For the CDR3, the DNA is TGTGCCACCAGTGTTTCAGAGGCTGAGCAGTTCTTC. This encodes CATSVSEAEQFF.

This chain joins TRBV20-1 and TRBJ2-5, with D unclear. The germline gives CDR1 DFQATT, CDR2 SNEGSKA (reference sequence). V was cut by 3 bases and J by 7 bases, with 6 bases left in between. This CDR3 comprises 10 residues. In nucleotides, the CDR3 is TGCAGTGCTAGTTCCGGGACCCAGTACTTC. Translating it yields CSASSGTQYF.

The V call is TRBV7-6, the J call TRBJ2-3; the D gene is possibly TRBD2 (7 bases). The length of the CDR3 is 19 residues. Germline V gene data show CDR1 as SGHVS and CDR2 as FNYEAQ. V was pared by 3 bases and J by 3 bases, with 25 bases between. The CDR3 protein is CASSFPASEGGRGTDTQYF. The CDR3, as DNA: TGTGCCAGCAGCTTTCCAGCCTCCGAGGGGGGGAGAGGAACAGATACGCAGTATTTT.

The chain recombines TRBV11-2 with TRBJ1-1; D is possibly TRBD1 (6 bases). There are 15 residues in the CDR3. The germline V gene has CDR1 SGHAT and CDR2 FQNNGV. Trimming removed 0 bases at V and 5 bases at J, with 13 bases between. The DNA of the CDR3 is TGTGCCAGCAGCTTAGATCCGCAGGGGAGAACTGAAGCTTTCTTT. This gives the protein CASSLDPQGRTEAFF. Looking up the rest from reference TRBV11-2 and TRBJ1-1 gives the full variable domain: EAGVAQSPRYKIIEKRQSVAFWCNPISGHATLYWYQQILGQGPKLLIQFQNNGVVDDSQLPKDRFSAERLKGVDSTLKIQPAKLEDSAVYLCASSLDPQGRTEAFFGQGTRLTVV.

V is TRBV7-2 and J is TRBJ2-1; 8 nucleotides agree with TRBD1. Germline-derived CDR1 and CDR2 are SGHTA and FQGNSA. This CDR3 contains 16 residues. V lost 5 bases to trimming and J lost 3 bases; unmatched junction nucleotides: 9. The CDR3 sequence is CASSPDRAPIYNEQFF. CDR3 in DNA: TGTGCCAGCAGCCCGGACAGGGCCCCTATCTACAATGAGCAGTTCTTC.

This clonotype has a handful of counts. V gene TRBV20-1 combines with J gene TRBJ2-1; 7 bases are shared with TRBD2. V was pared by 0 bases and J by 3 bases, with 8 bases of the junction left unmatched. Germline CDR1 reads DFQATT; CDR2 reads SNEGSKA (reference sequence). This CDR3 comprises 16 residues. CDR3 nucleotide sequence: TGCAGTGCTAGAGATTTGACTAGCAGGTACTACAATGAGCAGTTCTTC. This gives the protein CSARDLTSRYYNEQFF.

This sequence joins TRBV14 and TRBJ2-1; 7 positions match TRBD1. The CDR3 runs 13 residues. Losses at the gene ends were 1 base for V and 12 bases for J; bases not matched to a gene: 6. CDR1 and CDR2 (germline): SGHDN, FVKESK. As DNA, the CDR3 is TGTGCCAGCAGCCAAGGGTCGGGGACAGTGCAGTTCTTC. Its protein is CASSQGSGTVQFF.

The chain employs TRBV5-1 and TRBJ1-1, with TRBD1 matching 8 bases. The CDR3 has 15 amino acids. V dropped 4 bases and J dropped 7; count of bases not matched to a gene: 12. The germline V gene encodes CDR1 SGHRS and CDR2 YFSETQ. CDR3 bases: TGCGCCAGCAGCCCGCCGGACAGGGTATTTAATGAAGCTTTCTTT. It is translated as CASSPPDRVFNEAFF.

The rearrangement joins TRBV20-1 to TRBJ1-2, with TRBD1 identical over 7 bases. Germline trimming cut 5 bases from V and 2 bases from J; bases unmatched to any gene: 11. This CDR3 contains 15 residues. In germline, CDR1 is DFQATT, CDR2 SNEGSKA (reference sequence). Written as DNA, the CDR3 is TGCAGTGCTTATAACAGGGGTATGATGAACTATGGCTACACCTTC. Translating it yields CSAYNRGMMNYGYTF.

This chain links TRBV6-1 with TRBJ2-5; 11 bases align to TRBD2. The J segment lost 6 bases and the V segment lost 0 bases, leaving 6 bases of the junction unmatched. The V gene's germline CDR1 is MNHNS and CDR2 SASEGT. This CDR3 is built from 16 residues. DNA for the CDR3: TGTGCCAGCAGTGAAGCGGTACTAGCGGGGGCGAAGACCCAGTACTTC. This encodes CASSEAVLAGAKTQYF.

V is TRBV20-1 and J is TRBJ2-5; maybe TRBD2 (5 bases). Trimming left V 0 bases short and J 1 base short, with 12 bases between. This CDR3 is 15 amino acids long. Germline CDR1 and CDR2: DFQATT and SNEGSKA (reference sequence). CDR3: CSARDLAFRQETQYF. The CDR3, as DNA: TGCAGTGCTAGAGATTTAGCGTTCCGCCAAGAGACCCAGTACTTC.

The chain uses TRBV5-5 and TRBJ2-7, with D tentatively TRBD1 or TRBD2 (5 bases each). Germline values: CDR1 SGHKS, CDR2 YYEKEE (reference sequence). Between the trimmed V and J ends, which lost 3 bases and 3 bases, there was a span of 13 bases. The CDR3 extends over 14 amino acids. The DNA for the CDR3 is TGTGCCAGCAGCTGGGGCCCAGGACTCTACGAGCAGTACTTC. Encoded protein: CASSWGPGLYEQYF.

The chain is built from TRBV7-9 and TRBJ1-2, with a tentative D call TRBD1 (6 bases). Germline CDR1 and CDR2: SEHNR and FQNEAQ (reference sequence). The V end was cut by 6 bases, the J end by 8 bases, with 19 bases between. The CDR3 is 14 residues long. In DNA, the CDR3 is TGTGCCAGCAGGAGAATAGGGGGTTCTGGGGGCTACACCTTC. Translated: CASRRIGGSGGYTF.